Following are 13 T cell receptor beta chains from one sample sequenced in a study of blood T cell repertoires in COVID-19. Only in-frame clones appear in the TCRdb table, and some are missing; sequencing was by immunoSEQ multiplex PCR. Seen here are roughly 250,000 clones, over 80% observed once, and the top ten hold 3.7%. Source material: peripheral blood. The receptors were sampled from a middle-aged woman with acute or convalescent COVID-19.

The V gene is TRBV10-1, the J gene TRBJ1-5, with 11 bases that match TRBD1. The CDR3 loop spans 18 amino acids. V lost 5 bases, J lost 2 bases, and 11 bases stayed unmatched. Germline CDR1 is WNHNN and CDR2 is SYGVQD (reference sequence). The chain's CDR3 is CASSLGTGGPEGNQPQHF. Here the CDR3 DNA reads TGCGCCAGCAGTCTCGGGACAGGGGGGCCTGAAGGCAATCAGCCCCAGCATTTT.

This clone appeared once. This rearrangement joins TRBV23-1 to TRBJ1-3, with a weak D call TRBD1 (5 bases). TRBV23-1 is recorded as an ORF, its role being uncertain. The CDR3 length is 20 residues. The V gene lost 6 bases and the J gene lost 0 bases, with 27 bases spanning the gap. The CDR3 nucleotides are TGCGCCAGCAGCGTATCGACAGTGCAAACCCCGTACGGCTCTGGAAACACCATATATTTT. Amino acid sequence: CASSVSTVQTPYGSGNTIYF.

The chain carries TRBV5-1 and TRBJ1-2; D is uncertain. Trimming left V 0 bases short and J 4 bases short, with 13 bases between. The CDR3 loop spans 15 amino acids. CDR1 is SGHRS and CDR2 is YFSETQ in the germline V gene. The CDR3 DNA sequence: TGCGCCAGCAGCTTGGTGACGGTACGAGGCTATGGCTACACCTTC. Amino acid sequence: CASSLVTVRGYGYTF.

The genes are TRBV6-5 and TRBJ2-1; perhaps TRBD1 as D (6 bases). This CDR3 is built from 13 residues. Germline CDR1 is MNHEY and CDR2 is SVGAGI. V lost 6 bases and J 10 bases, leaving 16 bases between the germline ends. In DNA form, the CDR3 reads TGTGCCAGCAGCCGGGACGGCAGGGGAGAGCAGTTCTTC. This encodes CASSRDGRGEQFF.

The rearrangement uses TRBV5-4 and TRBJ1-1; tentative D call: TRBD1 (5 bases). Trimming removed 0 bases at V and 4 bases at J, with 13 bases between. The germline V gene encodes CDR1 SGHNT and CDR2 YYREEE (reference sequence). CDR3 length: 15 amino acids. In DNA form, the CDR3 reads TGTGCCAGCAGCTTGGGGGGGGGATACGGCACTGAAGCTTTCTTT. Translation: CASSLGGGYGTEAFF.

Here the CDR3 reads CASSVPFGQGANTGELFF. The CDR3 nucleotides are TGTGCCAGCAGCGTACCCTTTGGACAGGGGGCGAACACCGGGGAGCTGTTTTTT. The chain employs TRBV9 and TRBJ2-2, with 10 bases lining up with TRBD1. The V segment lost 1 base and the J segment 0 bases; nucleotides outside the gene matches: 6. CDR3 size: 18 residues. Germline V gives CDR1 SGDLS, CDR2 YYNGEE.

The CDR3 bases are TGCGCCAGCAGCTCTAGCGGGGGGGCAGATACGCAGTATTTT. As protein: CASSSSGGADTQYF. The V call is TRBV4-1, the J call TRBJ2-3; 12 bases match TRBD2. The CDR3 totals 14 residues. The trim removed 5 bases at V and 4 bases at J, leaving 1 base unmatched. Germline V gene data show CDR1 as MGHRA and CDR2 as YSYEKL.

The V call is TRBV15, the J call TRBJ1-6; D may be TRBD1 (5 bases). CDR1 is LNHNV, CDR2 YYDKDF, per germline (reference sequence). V lost 5 bases, J lost 6 bases, and 17 bases lay in between. There are 16 residues in the CDR3. The CDR3 region is CATSGRGGTANSPLHF. The DNA for the CDR3 is TGTGCCACCAGCGGGCGTGGGGGGACCGCTAATTCACCCCTCCACTTT.

For this clone: Distinct nucleotide sequences in the sample also encode this CDR3. V and J are TRBV2 and TRBJ1-1; maybe TRBD1 (6 bases). Deletions cut 6 bases from V and 2 bases from J, with 10 bases between. CDR1 is SNHLY, CDR2 FYNNEI, per germline. The CDR3 is made up of 13 amino acids. The CDR3 region is CASSTGLNTEAFF. CDR3 bases: TGTGCCAGCAGCACAGGGCTTAACACTGAAGCTTTCTTT. Variable domain in full (rest from reference TRBV2 and TRBJ1-1): EPEVTQTPSHQVTQMGQEVILRCVPISNHLYFYWYRQILGQKVEFLVSFYNNEISEKSEIFDDQFSVERPDGSNFTLKIRSTKLEDSAMYFCASSTGLNTEAFFGQGTRLTVV.

The rearrangement joins TRBV19 to TRBJ1-2; 9 bases are shared with TRBD1. The CDR3 sequence is 18 residues long. With V trimmed by 4 bases and J by 5 bases, 17 bases remained unmatched. The germline CDR1 and CDR2 sequences are LNHDA and SQIVND (reference sequence). The CDR3 DNA is TGTGCCAGTAGTAGGACCGGGACAGGGAGTTTTTCCGATTATGGCTACACCTTC. Translating gives CASSRTGTGSFSDYGYTF.

V usage is TRBV15 and J usage is TRBJ1-2; D call uncertain. Germline values: CDR1 LNHNV, CDR2 YYDKDF (reference sequence). This CDR3 has 13 residues. The V and J ends lost 3 bases and 9 bases respectively, with 14 bases between them. The CDR3 region is CATSRGKEVRYTF. The CDR3 DNA follows: TGTGCCACCAGCAGGGGGAAGGAGGTACGCTACACCTTC.

The rearrangement links TRBV24-1 to TRBJ2-3, with TRBD1 identical over 9 bases. The CDR3 sequence is 13 residues long. Germline assignment: CDR1 KGHDR and CDR2 SFDVKD. Trimming cost V 10 bases and J 5 bases; bases outside gene matches: 6. CDR3 amino acids: CATSRDREDTQYF. The CDR3 nucleotides read TGTGCCACGTCCCGGGACAGGGAAGATACGCAGTATTTT.

The rearrangement uses TRBV5-6 and TRBJ2-2; D not resolved. Trimming cost V 5 bases and J 7 bases, with 15 bases left between them. This CDR3 is built from 14 residues. Germline V gene lookup returns CDR1 SGHDT and CDR2 YYEEEE. The CDR3 here is CASSETYMSGELFF. In DNA form, the CDR3 reads TGTGCCAGCAGTGAGACTTACATGAGCGGGGAGCTGTTTTTT.